This TCR beta chain was sequenced during a study of blood T cell repertoires in COVID-19. The CDR3 sequence is 12 residues long. Germline CDR1 reads MDHEN; CDR2 reads SYDVKM. V lost 8 bases, J lost 2 bases, and 10 bases lay in between. As regards this clone: The same CDR3 can be traced to other DNA sequences in this sample.

Per the original methods: Estimation of nucleated cell counts was performed using reference gene primer amplification. Data came from immunoSEQ multiplex PCR; TCRdb stores just in-frame clones and leaves some out. V, J and clone size reflect that table, while D and trimming were determined from the DNA. Of approximately 300,000 clones in the sample, 85% were seen once. The receptor was isolated from a woman under 40 who had been exposed to COVID-19. The specimen sequenced was PBMCs or T cells enriched from blood (not recorded which). The rearrangement links TRBV28 to TRBJ2-7; TRBD2 is a possible D gene (6 bases). The CDR3 nucleotides are TGTGCCAGCGGGACTTTGGCCTACGAGCAGTACTTC. It codes for CASGTLAYEQYF.